This is a list of T cell receptor beta chains from one sample in a study of shared clonotypes between healthy human individuals. The method was immunoSEQ multiplex PCR; TCRdb's version includes in-frame clones alone and lacks a portion of them. The sample has hundreds of thousands of clones; around 96% are singletons. The sequencing input was naive CD8+ T cells sorted from blood. The receptors were sampled from a woman aged 25 to 39 in good health. Both conserved end residues are part of each CDR3. The D gene is left open where the match is weak. Not all rows give a size; the values are once, few, many and, for expanded clones, a class.

DNA,CDR3,size,V,J,D
TGTGCCAGCAGTGATTACTCCTACAATGAGCAGTTCTTC,CASSDYSYNEQFF,.,TRBV6-5,TRBJ2-1,.
TGTGCCAGCGGAGAGACCCAGTACTTC,CASGETQYF,.,TRBV7-9,TRBJ2-5,.
TGTGCCAGCAAGTGGGGGGAGAGTTCCTACGAGCAGTACTTC,CASKWGESSYEQYF,.,TRBV28,TRBJ2-7,.
TGTGCCAGCACCCTAGGAGGAGAGCAGTACTTC,CASTLGGEQYF,.,TRBV11-2,TRBJ2-7,.
TGTGCCAGCAGCTTAGAGACTAGCGGGAGTAACGAGCAGTACTTC,CASSLETSGSNEQYF,once,TRBV7-9,TRBJ2-7,TRBD2
TGTGCCAGCACCTACAGGGGGCAATTTACTGAAGCTTTCTTT,CASTYRGQFTEAFF,.,TRBV28,TRBJ1-1,TRBD1
TGTGCCAGCCGCCCCATGCAACAGGGAGGAGACACTGAAGCTTTCTTT,CASRPMQQGGDTEAFF,.,TRBV2,TRBJ1-1,.
TGTGCCAGCAGCTTAGGTGGCAGACTTCCCTATGGCTACACCTTC,CASSLGGRLPYGYTF,.,TRBV11-2,TRBJ1-2,.
TGTGCCAGCAGTGAAGTGTACAGGGGGCAAGAGACCCAGTACTTC,CASSEVYRGQETQYF,.,TRBV2,TRBJ2-5,TRBD1
TGCGCCAGCAGCCACCTTTCCGGGAGCGAGCGCCTCGAGCAGTACTTC,CASSHLSGSERLEQYF,.,TRBV4-1,TRBJ2-7,.
TGTGCCAGCAGCACCACCCGGGACAGGGGTCAAGAGACCCAGTACTTC,CASSTTRDRGQETQYF,once,TRBV7-9,TRBJ2-5,TRBD1
TGTGCCAGCAGTTTAGGGGCGGGGGCGAACACCATATATTTT,CASSLGAGANTIYF,.,TRBV27,TRBJ1-3,.
TGTGCCAGCAAAACGGGACTAGCGGGACAAAACTACGAGCAGTACTTC,CASKTGLAGQNYEQYF,.,TRBV5-5,TRBJ2-7,TRBD2
TGTGCCAGCAGCTTAGGGGACCGCGAGCAGTTCTTC,CASSLGDREQFF,.,TRBV7-9,TRBJ2-1,.
TGTGCCAGTAGTATATTGGGTTCGGCCCCTGAAGCTTTCTTT,CASSILGSAPEAFF,.,TRBV19,TRBJ1-1,.
TGTGCCAGCAGTGACTCGTTTAGGGACCCACGCAATGAGCAGTTCTTC,CASSDSFRDPRNEQFF,.,TRBV6-4,TRBJ2-1,.
TGTGCCTGGAGTCAACAAGCCCCTGAAGCTTTCTTT,CAWSQQAPEAFF,.,TRBV30,TRBJ1-1,.
TGTGCCAGCTCACCTCCCACAGGTAGATACGAGCAGTACTTC,CASSPPTGRYEQYF,once,TRBV18,TRBJ2-7,.
TGCGCCAGCAGCCAGGCCCTACAAGAGACCCAGTACTTC,CASSQALQETQYF,.,TRBV4-1,TRBJ2-5,.
TGCGCCAGCAGCCCGACCCGGCAGGGGCAACCATTCGGGCAGTACTTC,CASSPTRQGQPFGQYF,once,TRBV5-1,TRBJ2-7,.
TGTGCCACCAGCAATCCGGGGGGCTATGGCTACACCTTC,CATSNPGGYGYTF,once,TRBV15,TRBJ1-2,.
TGCGCCAGCAGCTTGGGCGAGACCAACACTGAAGCTTTCTTT,CASSLGETNTEAFF,.,TRBV5-1,TRBJ1-1,.
TGTGCCAGCAGTTCGGACAGGTCCTACGAGCAGTACTTC,CASSSDRSYEQYF,once,TRBV6-5,TRBJ2-7,TRBD1
TGTGCCAGCAGTGAAGCGGGTAGGGCAGTAAACTATGGCTACACCTTC,CASSEAGRAVNYGYTF,.,TRBV2,TRBJ1-2,.
TGCAGCGTTGTGACGCTAGCGGGGAGCTCCTACAATGAGCAGTTCTTC,CSVVTLAGSSYNEQFF,.,TRBV29-1,TRBJ2-1,TRBD2
TGTGCCAGCAGCAATAGTAGGTGGGGGACTAGCGGCTACAATGAGCAGTTCTTC,CASSNSRWGTSGYNEQFF,.,TRBV9,TRBJ2-1,TRBD2
TGTGCCAGCAGTTTATCTCTTTTGCTGTCCTACGAGCAGTACTTC,CASSLSLLLSYEQYF,.,TRBV28,TRBJ2-7,.
TGTGCCAGCAGCTTAGCGGAGGAGAGGGGAAAGGTCTTC,CASSLAEERGKVF,.,TRBV11-1,TRBJ2-1,.
TGTGCCAGCAGCTACCCCACGCCCGAGCAGTACTTC,CASSYPTPEQYF,once,TRBV5-5,TRBJ2-7,.
TGTGCCACGGGACTAGCGGAACTGTACCAAGAGACCCAGTACTTC,CATGLAELYQETQYF,.,TRBV9,TRBJ2-5,TRBD2
TGTGCCAGCAGCTTAGAGGGGACCTATGAGACCCAGTACTTC,CASSLEGTYETQYF,.,TRBV7-9,TRBJ2-5,.
TGTGCCAGCAGTGAAGCGGCCGGGCCAGGGTTAACTAATGAAAAACTGTTTTTT,CASSEAAGPGLTNEKLFF,.,TRBV6-1,TRBJ1-4,.
TGTGCCAGCAGTACCTCCGGGACAGGGTCTGGCTACACCTTC,CASSTSGTGSGYTF,few,TRBV27,TRBJ1-2,TRBD1
TGTGCCAGCAGTTTATCAGGGGGCCCGATCTCTGGAAACACCATATATTTT,CASSLSGGPISGNTIYF,once,TRBV28,TRBJ1-3,TRBD1
TGTGCCACCAGCAGAGATTTCCAGATGGGTGGGAATGAGCAGTTCTTC,CATSRDFQMGGNEQFF,.,TRBV15,TRBJ2-1,.
TGTGCCAGCAGTTACCCTAGCGGAAGCTCCTACAATGAGCAGTTCTTC,CASSYPSGSSYNEQFF,.,TRBV27,TRBJ2-1,TRBD2